This entry lists 10 T cell receptor beta chains sequenced from one sample in a study of cytomegalovirus exposure and HLA in healthy donors. The PCR was carried out with 60 Vbeta primers and 13 Jbeta primers. Generated by immunoSEQ multiplex PCR, the TCRdb table keeps only in-frame clones and is missing some. The repertoire includes about 120,000 clones, 75% to 85% of them detected once, and 2.5% to 3.5% sits in the top ten. Sequenced sample: PBMCs. All receptors derive from a woman aged 18-29 years in good health and CMV-seropositive.

CDR3 bases: TGTGCCACCAGCTTCGGGGAATTTTACAATGAGCAGTTCTTC. Amino acids: CATSFGEFYNEQFF. The V call is TRBV15, the J call TRBJ2-1; D possibly corresponds to TRBD2 (5 bases). This CDR3 is built from 14 residues. V was shortened by 5 bases and J by 4 bases, with 12 bases between the two germline ends. Germline CDR1 reads LNHNV; CDR2 reads YYDKDF (reference sequence).

The chain is built from TRBV23-1 and TRBJ1-5; 11 positions match TRBD1. TRBV23-1 is filed as an ORF, its function uncertain. V gave up 0 bases and J gave up 5 bases; unmatched junction bases: 6. The CDR3 has 17 residues. In nucleotides, the CDR3 is TGCGCCAGCAGTCAATCGGGACAGGGGGACGAAGATCAGCCCCAGCATTTT. The encoded protein is CASSQSGQGDEDQPQHF.

This clone has a handful of counts. V is TRBV6-5 and J is TRBJ1-2, with D hard to call. With 0 bases removed from V and 4 bases from J, the gap between germline ends came to 12 bases. Germline loops: CDR1 MNHEY, CDR2 SVGAGI. This CDR3 has 15 amino acids. Written as DNA, the CDR3 is TGTGCCAGCAGTTACTCGTTTCAGAGAGGCTATGGCTACACCTTC. Its translation: CASSYSFQRGYGYTF.

This clone was seen once. The chain employs TRBV6-5 and TRBJ1-6, with D possibly TRBD1 on 6 matching bases. This CDR3 has 15 residues. In germline, CDR1 is MNHEY, CDR2 SVGAGI. V lost 0 bases and J 10 bases, leaving 13 bases between the germline ends. CDR3 DNA: TGTGCCAGCAGTTACTCGCGCAGGGGAGACTCACCCCTCCACTTT. This codes for CASSYSRRGDSPLHF.

This clone was recorded once. J is TRBJ2-7 and V is TRBV6-6; TRBD2 aligns across 14 bases. J lost 4 bases, V lost 5 bases, and 4 bases had no gene match. Germline V gives CDR1 MNHNY, CDR2 SVGAGI (reference sequence). The CDR3 loop spans 15 amino acids. The CDR3 DNA reads TGTGCCAGCAGTCACGGGACTAGCGGGAGTTACGAGCAGTACTTC. This codes for CASSHGTSGSYEQYF.

V is TRBV5-8 and J is TRBJ1-5; D is uncertain. Trimming cost V 3 bases and J 6 bases, with 4 bases left between them. The CDR3 is 11 residues long. From germline, CDR1 is SGHTS and CDR2 YDEGEE. The chain's CDR3 is CASSYGQPQHF. For the CDR3, the DNA is TGTGCCAGCAGCTACGGTCAGCCCCAGCATTTT.

The V call is TRBV10-1, the J call TRBJ2-2; 7 bases agree with TRBD1. Germline trimming cut 2 bases from V and 0 bases from J; bases unmatched to any gene: 3. Germline V gene data show CDR1 as WNHNN and CDR2 as SYGVQD (reference sequence). This CDR3 comprises 16 residues. The CDR3 sequence: CASSEGQVANTGELFF. CDR3 nucleotide sequence: TGCGCCAGCAGTGAGGGACAGGTTGCGAACACCGGGGAGCTGTTTTTT.

The CDR3 region has the DNA TGTGCCAGCAGCTTAGCGCTCGGGACAGGGACTAGCGGGAAGCAGTTCTTC. Encoded protein: CASSLALGTGTSGKQFF. The V call is TRBV7-8, the J call TRBJ2-1; 13 bases line up with TRBD2. The CDR3 length is 17 residues. Germline V lookup: CDR1 SGHVS, CDR2 FQNEAQ. The junction had 10 bases not matched to a gene; V was cut back by 0 bases and J by 11 bases.

CDR3 in amino acids: CASSPGWSYEQYF. For the CDR3, the DNA is TGTGCCAGCAGCCCCGGTTGGTCCTACGAGCAGTACTTC. The rearrangement joins TRBV7-9 to TRBJ2-7; the D is unclear. This CDR3 is 13 amino acids long. V was trimmed by 5 bases and J by 1 base, leaving 9 bases between them. Per the germline V gene, CDR1 is SEHNR and CDR2 is FQNEAQ (reference sequence).

The genes are TRBV30 and TRBJ2-7; no reliable D call. The V gene lost 2 bases and the J gene lost 2 bases, with 7 bases spanning the gap. CDR3 length equals 12 residues. Germline V gene lookup returns CDR1 GTSNPN and CDR2 SVGIG (reference sequence). Here the CDR3 reads CAWSLRAYEQYF. CDR3 DNA: TGTGCCTGGAGTTTGAGAGCCTACGAGCAGTACTTC.